This note documents a single TCR beta chain sequence. Its antigen is not yet known. No much larger clone exists at a distance of one base, and base qualities are not known. The sample comes from a study of human T cells and chemical hapten exposure (dated by TCRdb to about 2021). About the study as a whole: For sensitization, 2% DPC in acetone was applied to an approximately 2 cm by approximately 2 cm area of upper inner arm skin. Throughout the approximately 26-week study period, patients were also given weekly therapeutic DPC doses on the scalp. Peripheral blood TCR repertoire changes were tracked in vivo in alopecia patients during primary and secondary sensitization to the hapten diphenylcyclopropenone (DPC). Patch testing on the upper back used Finn chambers containing 0.01% DPC, with scoring done after 6 days according to International Contact Dermatitis Research Group standards. Alopecia areata with under or over 50% scalp involvement, alopecia totalis and alopecia universalis were represented in the patient cohort, which was mostly female. The libraries were sequenced as a pool, and the TCR yield per sample differed mostly because of small variations in library volumes within the pool. Blood was sampled from patients pre-sensitization (week 0) and at 2, 6 and about 24 weeks after DPC sensitization. Blood for TCR sequencing was provided by twenty-nine alopecia patients at one to four time points (pre-sensitization, 2, 6 and 24 weeks).

What the study reported, not specific to this receptor: DPC sensitization did not change how many TCRs were above 1 in 1000 frequency, and no evidence was found of alterations in global repertoire structure. Compared with pre-sensitization or healthy control sets, expanded TCRs formed significantly more large CDR3 similarity clusters, which is consistent with antigen-driven responses. After repeated subsampling, the strength of the expansion versus patch-test correlation and the threshold at which it became significant changed. A positive correlation was found between the number of PT1 expanded TCRs and patch test score, with significance reached at thresholds 8, 16 and 32 but not 4. Because every patient had alopecia, a presumed autoimmune disease, the patients' immune response might differ from that of healthy individuals.

Preparation of the library involved RACE. The sample was run on a NextSeq 500. Library preparation attached unique molecular identifiers to individual cDNA molecules for quantitative, reproducible TCR counting. Each blood RNA sample was used to sequence both TCR alpha and TCR beta chains. The paper's processing steps were these. Samples had a median of about 96,000 TCRs, with a range from 23,224 to 690,600. V, J and CDR3 annotation of the TCR reads was carried out using the Decombinator software suite. For PS versus PT1 abundance plots, all samples were subsampled to the same number of TCRs (28,000). Expanded TCRs were defined as absent before sensitization and observed at least eight times at the 2-week time point. TCRdb reworked the public reads: Q25 trimming with fastp, MiXCR clone assembly, productive beta chains retained. Rows are unified per CDR3 protein, each entry keeping the most common DNA and genes. TCRdb assigned the V and J calls; the authors' analysis was not used. The sample table lists 280,000 or so distinct CDR3 sequences, just under 8% of them with a count of one. The biggest ten clones account for less than 1.5% of the sample.

The time point label of this sample denotes: pre-sensitization, week 0. The sample's treatment or condition label, decoded: therapeutic diphenylcyclopropenone sensitization with weekly scalp DPC. At every patch-test visit, the blood draw took place before the patch test was put on. Eligible patients were aged 18 to 70, diagnosed with alopecia, deemed suitable for DPC therapy, and excluded if pregnant. Total RNA was extracted from unfractionated whole blood that had been collected in Tempus Blood RNA tubes. V and J lose 3 bases and 5 bases, and a span of 16 bases separates them. CDR1 DFQATT and CDR2 SNEGSKA are derived from the germline V gene (reference sequence). The CDR3 starts with the cysteine, ends with the phenylalanine, and has 14 residues. The entry retains the CDR3 DNA only, 42 bases that are in frame from base 1.

The material sequenced was whole blood, taken in connection with sensitization to the hapten diphenylcyclopropenone (DPC). The chain is encoded by TRBV20-1 joined to TRBJ2-5; a weak D assignment points to TRBD2 (6 bases agree). The sequence was obtained from a man aged 18 to 29 with alopecia areata. Some clones in this sample may be carry-over from other donors' samples. The CDR3 protein sequence reads: CSASGTPIGETQYF. The nucleotide sequence is TGCAGTGCTAGCGGGACTCCGATTGGGGAGACCCAGTACTTC.